These T cell receptor beta chains were read from a single sample in a study of blood T cell repertoires in COVID-19. Profiling relied on immunoSEQ multiplex PCR, and the TCRdb table lists in-frame clones only, not all of them. This table has about 200,000 clones, around 88% appearing once. The material sequenced was PBMCs or T cells enriched from blood (not recorded which). The receptors shown here come from a man in his forties or fifties with acute COVID-19. CDR3s include the opening cysteine and the closing phenylalanine or tryptophan. Fields, in order: CDR3 protein, CDR3 DNA, clone size, D gene, J gene, V gene. The D gene is left open where the match is weak. Clone sizes are given selectively: once, few, many, or a class where the clone is expanded.

CASSLATGEISGYTF TGTGCCAGCAGCTTAGCTACAGGGGAAATCTCTGGCTACACCTTC once TRBD1 TRBJ1-2 TRBV7-9
CASRMGQGDGYTF TGTGCCAGTAGGATGGGACAGGGGGATGGCTACACCTTC NA TRBD1 TRBJ1-2 TRBV19
CASSTQGSTEAFF TGTGCCAGCAGTACACAGGGGAGCACTGAAGCTTTCTTT NA TRBD1 TRBJ1-1 TRBV2
CASSFSAGEQYF TGCGCCAGCAGCTTCAGCGCCGGGGAGCAGTACTTC once NA TRBJ2-7 TRBV5-1
CASNNPGGGYTF TGTGCCAGCAACAATCCAGGGGGTGGCTACACCTTC NA TRBD1 TRBJ1-2 TRBV9
CASSQTGYGNQPQHF TGTGCCAGCAGCCAAACAGGTTACGGCAATCAGCCCCAGCATTTT NA NA TRBJ1-5 TRBV28
CASSPPGSRYNEQFF TGTGCCAGCAGCCCCCCCGGGAGCAGATACAATGAGCAGTTCTTC NA NA TRBJ2-1 TRBV7-9
CASSLYRGAKLFF TGTGCCAGCAGCTTGTATCGGGGAGCAAAACTGTTTTTT NA NA TRBJ1-4 TRBV5-6
CASTRLAGEFGELFF TGTGCCAGTACCCGCCTAGCGGGAGAATTCGGGGAGCTGTTTTTT NA TRBD2 TRBJ2-2 TRBV19
CASSPPLVGVNSYEQYF TGTGCCAGCAGCCCACCGTTGGTCGGAGTTAACTCCTACGAGCAGTACTTC NA NA TRBJ2-7 TRBV7-9
CASSLDSGEGGYTF TGCGCCAGCAGCTTGGACTCAGGGGAAGGGGGCTACACCTTC NA NA TRBJ1-2 TRBV5-1
CASSRSGRANTGELFF TGCGCCAGCAGCCGTAGCGGGAGGGCGAACACCGGGGAGCTGTTTTTT few TRBD2 TRBJ2-2 TRBV5-1
CASSGIGLAVSYEQYF TGTGCCAGCAGCGGGATAGGACTAGCGGTATCCTACGAGCAGTACTTC NA TRBD2 TRBJ2-7 TRBV11-2
CASSWDFYYEQYF TGCGCCAGCAGCTGGGACTTTTACTACGAGCAGTACTTC NA NA TRBJ2-7 TRBV5-1
CASSEAPSNEQFF TGTGCCAGCAGTGAAGCCCCCTCCAATGAGCAGTTCTTC NA NA TRBJ2-1 TRBV6-4
CASSPQGARQPQHF TGTGCCAGCAGCCCTCAGGGGGCTCGACAGCCCCAGCATTTT NA TRBD1 TRBJ1-5 TRBV5-8
CASSWGGANEKLFF TGTGCCAGCAGCTGGGGGGGAGCTAATGAAAAACTGTTTTTT NA NA TRBJ1-4 TRBV7-9
CASSPYRGKDSPLHF TGTGCCAGCAGCCCCTACAGGGGGAAAGATTCACCCCTCCACTTT NA TRBD1 TRBJ1-6 TRBV14
CAWSGAAEPEKLFF TGTGCCTGGAGTGGAGCGGCGGAGCCAGAAAAACTGTTTTTT NA NA TRBJ1-4 TRBV30
CASSLLDSNEQFF TGTGCCAGCAGCCTACTAGATTCGAATGAGCAGTTCTTC NA NA TRBJ2-1 TRBV7-3
CASRARDRRNQPQHF TGTGCCAGCAGAGCCCGGGACAGACGCAATCAGCCCCAGCATTTT NA TRBD1 TRBJ1-5 TRBV28
CASSQESEGSLYGYTF TGCGCCAGCAGCCAAGAAAGCGAGGGATCCCTCTATGGCTACACCTTC NA NA TRBJ1-2 TRBV4-3
CTSPGSYNEQFF TGCACCAGCCCCGGGTCCTACAATGAGCAGTTCTTC NA NA TRBJ2-1 TRBV1
CASSLAEGYEQYF TGCGCCAGCAGCTTGGCCGAGGGATACGAGCAGTACTTC once NA TRBJ2-7 TRBV5-1
CASSPRQGGEKLFF TGTGCCAGCAGCCCCCGACAGGGAGGAGAAAAACTGTTTTTT NA TRBD1 TRBJ1-4 TRBV3-1/TRBV3-2
CASSAKTGIEQYF TGTGCCAGTAGTGCCAAGACAGGGATAGAGCAGTACTTC NA TRBD1 TRBJ2-7 TRBV19
CATSDPTTTDRAYNEQFF TGTGCCACCAGTGACCCTACAACTACCGACAGGGCCTACAATGAGCAGTTCTTC NA TRBD1 TRBJ2-1 TRBV24-1
CASSNTLWGAGAYEQYF TGCGCCAGCAGCAATACCCTTTGGGGGGCGGGAGCCTACGAGCAGTACTTC NA NA TRBJ2-7 TRBV4-3
CASRGGGDSFGNTEAFF TGCGCCAGCAGAGGGGGCGGGGACTCCTTTGGGAACACTGAAGCTTTCTTT NA TRBD1 TRBJ1-1 TRBV5-1
CASSQGGTDTQYF TGTGCCAGCTCCCAAGGGGGCACAGATACGCAGTATTTT NA NA TRBJ2-3 TRBV7-2
CASSYSRQGRTEAFF TGTGCCAGCAGTTACTCCAGGCAGGGAAGGACTGAAGCTTTCTTT NA NA TRBJ1-1 TRBV6-5
CASSYQPSGGSYNSPLHF TGTGCCAGTAGCTACCAGCCCTCCGGGGGGTCCTATAATTCACCCCTCCACTTT few NA TRBJ1-6 TRBV19
CASSLLTGGRDTIYF TGTGCCAGCAGTTTACTCACAGGGGGCAGGGACACCATATATTTT NA TRBD1 TRBJ1-3 TRBV28
CASREPGLLAKNIQYF TGTGCCAGCAGGGAACCGGGGTTATTAGCCAAAAACATTCAGTACTTC NA NA TRBJ2-4 TRBV6-1
CASRRTNSPLHF TGTGCCAGCAGACGGACAAATTCACCCCTCCACTTT NA NA TRBJ1-6 TRBV6-5
CASSNTVGGKAFF TGTGCCAGTAGTAATACGGTCGGGGGGAAAGCTTTCTTT NA NA TRBJ1-1 TRBV19
CASSYSTGSEQFF TGTGCCAGCAGTTACTCCACAGGGAGTGAGCAGTTCTTC NA NA TRBJ2-1 TRBV6-5
CASGLFRQGSGELFF TGTGCTAGTGGTTTGTTTCGACAGGGCTCCGGGGAGCTGTTTTTT once TRBD1 TRBJ2-2 TRBV12-5
CASRAGTRGPQETQYF TGTGCCAGCAGGGCTGGGACACGCGGCCCCCAAGAGACCCAGTACTTC NA NA TRBJ2-5 TRBV28
CASSSLAGKGRETQYF TGTGCCAGCAGTTCGCTAGCGGGAAAAGGAAGGGAGACCCAGTACTTC few TRBD2 TRBJ2-5 TRBV6-5
CASKEEYNEQFF TGTGCCAGCAAGGAGGAGTACAATGAGCAGTTCTTC NA NA TRBJ2-1 TRBV28